The 14 T cell receptor beta chains given below trace back to one sample, sequenced in a study of blood T cell repertoires in COVID-19. Libraries were prepared by immunoSEQ multiplex PCR; TCRdb keeps only in-frame clonotypes and omits some of them. Seen here are about 190,000 clones, 82% observed once, and the top ten hold around 8%. The sample was peripheral blood. The source of these receptors is a woman in her sixties or seventies with COVID-19, enrolled during active disease.

This rearrangement joins TRBV9 to TRBJ1-1, with a weak D call TRBD1 (6 bases). CDR1 and CDR2 (germline): SGDLS, YYNGEE. This CDR3 is built from 17 residues. Trimming shortened V by 0 bases and J by 0 bases, and 15 bases separated the two germline ends. CDR3: CASSVGQGIGLNTEAFF. The CDR3 bases are TGTGCCAGCAGCGTAGGTCAGGGGATAGGATTGAACACTGAAGCTTTCTTT.

The chain is built from TRBV5-5 and TRBJ1-2; 10 positions match TRBD1. Germline-derived CDR1 and CDR2 are SGHKS and YYEKEE (reference sequence). V trimming: 0 bases; J trimming: 6 bases; junction bases outside the gene matches: 5. This CDR3 spans 15 amino acids. The chain's CDR3 is CASSLAGQGGDGYTF. The CDR3 region has the DNA TGTGCCAGCAGCTTGGCCGGACAGGGGGGAGATGGCTACACCTTC.

The rearrangement uses TRBV10-3 and TRBJ2-3; D possibly corresponds to TRBD2 (6 bases). The CDR3 extends over 17 amino acids. The germline V gene encodes CDR1 ENHRY and CDR2 SYGVKD. V was pared by 10 bases and J by 1 base, with 24 bases between. The CDR3 loop is CASSLKMERLGTDTQYF. The DNA of the CDR3 is TGTGCCAGCAGCCTTAAGATGGAGAGACTAGGCACAGATACGCAGTATTTT.

The table lists this clone with a count of one. The CDR3 DNA reads TGTGCCAGCAGTTTACAGGGCATCACCTACAATGAGCAGTTCTTC. It specifies CASSLQGITYNEQFF. The J gene is TRBJ2-1, the V gene TRBV7-2; TRBD1 might be the D (6 bases). Germline assignment: CDR1 SGHTA and CDR2 FQGNSA. V lost 6 bases and J 2 bases, leaving 14 bases between the germline ends. This CDR3 region has 15 residues.

This clone was counted many times. The chain uses TRBV24-1 and TRBJ1-2, with 7 bases matching TRBD1. Germline CDR1 reads KGHDR; CDR2 reads SFDVKD. V lost 3 bases, J lost 3 bases, and 6 bases stayed unmatched. This CDR3 is built from 15 residues. This CDR3 is CATSDPKTGDYGYTF. In nucleotides, the CDR3 is TGTGCCACCAGTGATCCCAAAACAGGGGACTATGGCTACACCTTC.

The chain links TRBV2 to TRBJ1-5; 9 positions agree with TRBD1. V lost 9 bases, J lost 4 bases, and 1 base stayed unmatched. The germline CDR1 and CDR2 sequences are SNHLY and FYNNEI. The length of the CDR3 is 12 residues. DNA for the CDR3: TGTGCCAGTGGACAGGGGAATCAGCCCCAGCATTTT. The encoded protein is CASGQGNQPQHF.

The chain uses TRBV19 and TRBJ2-5; tentatively, D is TRBD2 (5 bases). The ends were cut back, 4 bases at V and 0 bases at J, with 12 bases in the middle. CDR3 length: 15 amino acids. The germline CDR1 and CDR2 sequences are LNHDA and SQIVND (reference sequence). The CDR3 spells CASSTGNTYQETQYF. The CDR3 DNA sequence: TGTGCCAGTAGTACGGGGAACACGTACCAAGAGACCCAGTACTTC.

This clone is medium-sized. The J gene is TRBJ1-3, the V gene TRBV5-8, with TRBD1 as a possible D gene (6 bases). The CDR3 is 15 residues long. V gave up 0 bases and J gave up 8 bases, with 15 bases separating them. CDR1 and CDR2 from the germline V gene are SGHTS and YDEGEE. For the CDR3, the DNA is TGTGCCAGCAGCTTGGACAGGGAAGGAGTCGACACCATATATTTT. It codes for CASSLDREGVDTIYF. The full variable domain, its missing parts supplied by reference TRBV5-8 and TRBJ1-3, is EAGVTQSPTHLIKTRGQQATLRCSPISGHTSVYWYQQALGLGLQFLLWYDEGEERNRGNFPPRFSGRQFPNYSSELNVNALELEDSALYLCASSLDREGVDTIYFGEGSWLTVV.

J is TRBJ2-1 and V is TRBV27; 7 nucleotides match TRBD2. This CDR3 region has 12 residues. Germline assignment: CDR1 MNHEY and CDR2 SMNVEV (reference sequence). This CDR3 is CSTSSGYNEQFF. CDR3 coding DNA: TGTTCCACGTCTAGCGGTTACAATGAGCAGTTCTTC.

The chain has TRBV14 and TRBJ1-1, with 9 bases matching TRBD1. This CDR3 region has 15 residues. The V segment lost 4 bases and the J segment 4 bases; nucleotides outside the gene matches: 7. Germline CDR1 SGHDN, CDR2 FVKESK. The CDR3 loop is CASSRKTGGFTEAFF. The CDR3 DNA is TGTGCCAGCAGCCGAAAGACAGGGGGTTTCACTGAAGCTTTCTTT.

The chain recombines TRBV4-1 with TRBJ2-6; TRBD1 aligns across 8 bases. The length of the CDR3 is 15 residues. The junction had 2 bases not matched to a gene; V was cut back by 4 bases and J by 3 bases. CDR1 is MGHRA, CDR2 YSYEKL, per germline. CDR3 nucleotides: TGCGCCAGCAGCCCCGACAGGGGTGGGGCCAACGTCCTGACTTTC. It encodes CASSPDRGGANVLTF.

This clone was detected once. The chain combines TRBV5-5 with TRBJ2-1, with 7 bases aligning to TRBD1. Losses at the gene ends were 0 bases for V and 2 bases for J; bases not matched to a gene: 5. The CDR3 spans 16 residues. Per germline, CDR1 SGHKS and CDR2 YYEKEE (reference sequence). The CDR3 loop reads CASSLGDRAAYNEQFF. Here the CDR3 DNA reads TGTGCCAGCAGCTTGGGCGACAGGGCCGCCTACAATGAGCAGTTCTTC.

The sample holds many counts of this clone. Here the CDR3 reads CASREGGSNQPQHF. In DNA, the CDR3 is TGTGCCAGCAGGGAGGGGGGGAGCAATCAGCCCCAGCATTTT. This sequence joins TRBV6-6 and TRBJ1-5, with D possibly matching TRBD1 (6 bases). V was pared by 6 bases and J by 1 base, with 10 bases between. Germline V gene data show CDR1 as MNHNY and CDR2 as SVGAGI (reference sequence). The CDR3 totals 14 residues.

This sequence joins TRBV18 and TRBJ2-1; D might be TRBD1 (5 bases). Trimming shortened V by 3 bases and J by 3 bases, and 12 bases separated the two germline ends. There are 15 residues in the CDR3. Germline loops: CDR1 KGHSH, CDR2 LQKENI. The CDR3 DNA reads TGTGCCAGCTCACCGGGGCGGAGCGTCTACAATGAGCAGTTCTTC. Translated, it gives CASSPGRSVYNEQFF.